Listed below are T cell receptor beta chains from one sample, sequenced in a study of human T cells and chemical hapten exposure. Using its own MiXCR run on the RACE reads, TCRdb lists one record per CDR3 protein. The sample shows about 49,000 distinct CDR3 sequences, roughly 9.5% of them seen only once. This sample comprised whole blood, obtained in connection with sensitization to the hapten diphenylcyclopropenone (DPC). The receptors derive from a woman aged 45-65 years with alopecia areata. Some clones in this sample may be carry-over from other donors' samples. Both conserved end residues are part of each CDR3. The order of the fields is V gene, clone size, D gene, J gene, CDR3 DNA, CDR3 protein. D genes are given only for firm matches. Clone size is not always given. Where it is, it says once, few, many or a class for expanded clones.

v_gene: TRBV10-3
abundance: .
d_gene: TRBD1
j_gene: TRBJ1-6
CDR3nt: TGTGCCACCGCGGGACAGGGTAATAATTCACCCCTCCACTTT
CDR3aa: CATAGQGNNSPLHF

v_gene: TRBV2
abundance: many
d_gene: .
j_gene: TRBJ2-3
CDR3nt: TGTGCCAGCAGAACCGGGATTAGCACAGATACGCAGTATTTT
CDR3aa: CASRTGISTDTQYF

v_gene: TRBV30
abundance: many
d_gene: .
j_gene: TRBJ1-5
CDR3nt: TGTGCCTGGAGTATGGGTAATCAGCCCCAGCATTTT
CDR3aa: CAWSMGNQPQHF

v_gene: TRBV5-4
abundance: many
d_gene: TRBD2
j_gene: TRBJ2-7
CDR3nt: TGTGCCAGCAGCTTGGACGGTGGACTAGCGGGACGTCACCGCTTC
CDR3aa: CASSLDGGLAGRHRF

v_gene: TRBV19
abundance: many
d_gene: TRBD1
j_gene: TRBJ2-7
CDR3nt: TGTGCCGGATCATCCGGGACAGGACACGAGCAGTACTTC
CDR3aa: CAGSSGTGHEQYF

v_gene: TRBV19
abundance: .
d_gene: .
j_gene: TRBJ2-3
CDR3nt: TGTGCCAGTAGTATGTTGAGGGAGTCCTTCTTCCGCACAGATACGCAGTATTTT
CDR3aa: CASSMLRESFFRTDTQYF

v_gene: TRBV7-6
abundance: .
d_gene: TRBD2
j_gene: TRBJ2-1
CDR3nt: TGTGCCAGCAGCTTAGCGATAGCGGGAATGACAAACTACAATGAGCAGTTCTTC
CDR3aa: CASSLAIAGMTNYNEQFF

v_gene: TRBV7-9
abundance: few
d_gene: .
j_gene: TRBJ1-2
CDR3nt: TGTGCCAGCAGCTATACGCCGAAAACAGCTCAGTCAGGCTACACCTTC
CDR3aa: CASSYTPKTAQSGYTF

v_gene: TRBV18
abundance: many
d_gene: TRBD2
j_gene: TRBJ2-1
CDR3nt: TGTGCCAGCTCACCGGGGAGCGGGAGGCCGGACAATGAGCAGTTCTTC
CDR3aa: CASSPGSGRPDNEQFF

v_gene: TRBV7-9
abundance: few
d_gene: .
j_gene: TRBJ1-2
CDR3nt: TGTGCCAGCAGCTCTAGATTCGGGACGGCGTTTGGCTACACCTTC
CDR3aa: CASSSRFGTAFGYTF

v_gene: TRBV20-1
abundance: .
d_gene: .
j_gene: TRBJ2-5
CDR3nt: TGCAGTGCTAGAGATGGAAGGCTACGCCAAGAGACCCAGTACTTC
CDR3aa: CSARDGRLRQETQYF

v_gene: TRBV6-5
abundance: .
d_gene: .
j_gene: TRBJ1-1
CDR3nt: TGTGCCAGCAGTTACGATCTCCTGAGAGGGTTCACTGAAGCTTTCTTT
CDR3aa: CASSYDLLRGFTEAFF

v_gene: TRBV14
abundance: few
d_gene: TRBD1
j_gene: TRBJ2-5
CDR3nt: TGTGCCAGCAGCGGACAGGGTTTCGGCGTTTCAGAGACCCAGTACTTC
CDR3aa: CASSGQGFGVSETQYF

v_gene: TRBV10-1
abundance: many
d_gene: .
j_gene: TRBJ2-3
CDR3nt: TGCGCCAGCAGTGAGTCTTGGGAAGATACGCAGTATTTT
CDR3aa: CASSESWEDTQYF

v_gene: TRBV5-1
abundance: many
d_gene: TRBD1
j_gene: TRBJ2-7
CDR3nt: TGCGCCAGCAGCTTGTTCGGACAGGGAAGTCCCGAGCAGTACTTC
CDR3aa: CASSLFGQGSPEQYF

v_gene: TRBV6-5
abundance: many
d_gene: TRBD2
j_gene: TRBJ2-7
CDR3nt: TGTGCCAGCAGACGAACGACTAGCGCAACCTACGAGCAGTACTTC
CDR3aa: CASRRTTSATYEQYF

v_gene: TRBV23-1
abundance: many
d_gene: .
j_gene: TRBJ2-1
CDR3nt: TGCGCCAGCAGTCAATCCTGTGAAGACAATGAGCAGTTCTTC
CDR3aa: CASSQSCEDNEQFF

v_gene: TRBV10-3
abundance: many
d_gene: TRBD1
j_gene: TRBJ2-6
CDR3nt: TGTGCCATCAAGGGAGGACAGGGCAGTGATGGGGCCAACGTCCTGACTTTC
CDR3aa: CAIKGGQGSDGANVLTF

v_gene: TRBV18
abundance: many
d_gene: TRBD1
j_gene: TRBJ2-3
CDR3nt: TGTGCCAGCTCACCACGGGACAGGGGCTCAGATACGCAGTATTTT
CDR3aa: CASSPRDRGSDTQYF

v_gene: TRBV27
abundance: many
d_gene: .
j_gene: TRBJ1-1
CDR3nt: TGTGCCAGCAGTTTATCCAGGGGAGGTGAGACTGAAGCTTTCTTT
CDR3aa: CASSLSRGGETEAFF

v_gene: TRBV20-1
abundance: many
d_gene: .
j_gene: TRBJ2-6
CDR3nt: TGCAGTGCTCATACAGGGAACTCTGGGGCCAACGTCCTGACTTTC
CDR3aa: CSAHTGNSGANVLTF

v_gene: TRBV5-4
abundance: many
d_gene: .
j_gene: TRBJ2-5
CDR3nt: TGTGCCAGCAGCTTGGAGGGGCACCCGTACCAAGAGACCCAGTACTTC
CDR3aa: CASSLEGHPYQETQYF

v_gene: TRBV9
abundance: many
d_gene: TRBD1
j_gene: TRBJ1-6
CDR3nt: TGTGCCAGCAGCGAGCGAGGGCAGGGGGGCTCACCCCTCCACTTT
CDR3aa: CASSERGQGGSPLHF

v_gene: TRBV5-1
abundance: few
d_gene: .
j_gene: TRBJ2-5
CDR3nt: TGCGCCAGCAGCCCCCGAGGCGGGACGGAAGAGACCCAGTACTTC
CDR3aa: CASSPRGGTEETQYF

v_gene: TRBV7-9
abundance: many
d_gene: .
j_gene: TRBJ2-2
CDR3nt: TGTGCCAGCAGCCAAGACGGACGAGCGGTCAACACCGGGGAGCTGTTTTTT
CDR3aa: CASSQDGRAVNTGELFF

v_gene: TRBV5-4
abundance: many
d_gene: .
j_gene: TRBJ2-7
CDR3nt: TGTGCCAGCAGCTTGAAGGGCCTTGCCTACGAGCAGTACTTC
CDR3aa: CASSLKGLAYEQYF

v_gene: TRBV6-5
abundance: few
d_gene: .
j_gene: TRBJ2-7
CDR3nt: TGTGCCAGCAGTTACCGGGCCAACTCCTACGAGCAGTACTTC
CDR3aa: CASSYRANSYEQYF

v_gene: TRBV25-1
abundance: few
d_gene: TRBD2
j_gene: TRBJ2-7
CDR3nt: TGTGCCAGCAGTGAATTCGGGAGGGGCGAGCAGTACTTC
CDR3aa: CASSEFGRGEQYF

v_gene: TRBV7-2
abundance: many
d_gene: TRBD1
j_gene: TRBJ1-5
CDR3nt: TGTGCCAGCAGCCCGACAGGGGTCGGCAATCAGCCCCAGCATTTT
CDR3aa: CASSPTGVGNQPQHF

v_gene: TRBV3-1
abundance: many
d_gene: .
j_gene: TRBJ2-1
CDR3nt: TGTGCCAGCAGCCGTTGGGGCTATGAGCAGTTCTTC
CDR3aa: CASSRWGYEQFF

v_gene: TRBV19
abundance: .
d_gene: .
j_gene: TRBJ1-4
CDR3nt: TGTGCCAGTAGTATCGGACTTGAAGGGAGAAAACTGTTTTTT
CDR3aa: CASSIGLEGRKLFF

v_gene: TRBV29-1
abundance: .
d_gene: .
j_gene: TRBJ2-7
CDR3nt: TGCAGCGTTGTTCCTGAGGGAAACTACGAGCAGTACTTC
CDR3aa: CSVVPEGNYEQYF

v_gene: TRBV18
abundance: few
d_gene: .
j_gene: TRBJ2-3
CDR3nt: TGTGCCAGCTCACCAGGGCGGGAATATGGCACAGATACGCAGTATTTT
CDR3aa: CASSPGREYGTDTQYF

v_gene: TRBV9
abundance: few
d_gene: TRBD1
j_gene: TRBJ2-5
CDR3nt: TGTGCCAGCAGCGTCCAGACAGGGGGCGGTGAGACCCAGTACTTC
CDR3aa: CASSVQTGGGETQYF

v_gene: TRBV7-2
abundance: many
d_gene: .
j_gene: TRBJ2-3
CDR3nt: TGTGCCAGCAGCTTTCGGGACGCCCCGGATACGCAGTATTTT
CDR3aa: CASSFRDAPDTQYF

v_gene: TRBV29-1
abundance: many
d_gene: .
j_gene: TRBJ1-1
CDR3nt: TGCAGCGTTGTGATCAGAGTGAACACTGAAGCTTTCTTT
CDR3aa: CSVVIRVNTEAFF

v_gene: TRBV11-1
abundance: many
d_gene: TRBD1
j_gene: TRBJ1-6
CDR3nt: TGTGCCAGCAGCCGGACAGGCAATAATTCACCCCTCCACTTT
CDR3aa: CASSRTGNNSPLHF

v_gene: TRBV12-3/TRBV12-4
abundance: many
d_gene: TRBD2
j_gene: TRBJ2-3
CDR3nt: TGTGCCAGCACGACTAGCGGGAGAATGAACACAGATACGCAGTATTTT
CDR3aa: CASTTSGRMNTDTQYF

v_gene: TRBV28
abundance: few
d_gene: .
j_gene: TRBJ2-1
CDR3nt: TGTGCCAGCAGTGGTCACTCCTACAATGAGCAGTTCTTC
CDR3aa: CASSGHSYNEQFF